The present entry profiles one T cell receptor beta chain with its context. Clones were sequenced by immunoSEQ multiplex PCR, and TCRdb holds only the in-frame ones, with some missing. The table includes 25,000 to 35,000 clones, approximately 83% detected once. The data were obtained in a study of tissue T cells after allogeneic stem cell transplantation. Study-wide context: Several lines of graft-versus-host disease therapy were given to all patients, all with gastrointestinal involvement.

Germline V gives CDR1 SEHNR, CDR2 FQNEAQ (reference sequence). The CDR3 spans 15 residues. V was shortened by 0 bases and J by 6 bases, with 15 bases between the two germline ends. The J gene is TRBJ2-7, the V gene TRBV7-9; tentatively, D is TRBD1 (5 bases). This specimen consisted of blood, obtained before transplantation. The origin of this receptor is a woman aged 18 to 55 who later had graft-versus-host disease after an allogeneic stem cell transplant. The CDR3 region is CASSLALGQGFEQYF. The CDR3 DNA is TGTGCCAGCAGCTTAGCCTTGGGGCAGGGTTTCGAGCAGTACTTC.